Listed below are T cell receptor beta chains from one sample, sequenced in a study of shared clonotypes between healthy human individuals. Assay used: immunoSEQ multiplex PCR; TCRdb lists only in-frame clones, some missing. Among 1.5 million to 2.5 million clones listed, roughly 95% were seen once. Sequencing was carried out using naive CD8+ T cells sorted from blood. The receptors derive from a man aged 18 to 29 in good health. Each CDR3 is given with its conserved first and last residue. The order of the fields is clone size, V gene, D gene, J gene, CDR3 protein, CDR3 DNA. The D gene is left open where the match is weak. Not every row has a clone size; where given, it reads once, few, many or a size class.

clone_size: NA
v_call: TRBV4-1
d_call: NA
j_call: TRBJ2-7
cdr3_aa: CASSQDAWTDGYEQYF
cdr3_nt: TGCGCCAGCAGCCAAGATGCTTGGACCGATGGATACGAGCAGTACTTC

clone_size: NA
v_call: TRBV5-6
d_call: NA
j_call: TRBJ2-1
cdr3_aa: CASSFLDEQFF
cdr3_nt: TGTGCCAGCAGTTTTTTGGATGAGCAGTTCTTC

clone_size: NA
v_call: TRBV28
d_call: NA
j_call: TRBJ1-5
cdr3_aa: CASSLLVANQPQHF
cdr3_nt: TGTGCCAGCAGTTTACTGGTGGCCAATCAGCCCCAGCATTTT

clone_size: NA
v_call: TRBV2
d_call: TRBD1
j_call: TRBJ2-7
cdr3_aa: CASSVPGQVISSYEQYF
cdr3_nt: TGTGCCAGCAGTGTGCCCGGACAGGTTATAAGCTCCTACGAGCAGTACTTC

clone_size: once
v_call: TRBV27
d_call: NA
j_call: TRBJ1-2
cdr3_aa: CASSPTKTGSGYGYTF
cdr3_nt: TGTGCCAGCAGCCCCACTAAGACAGGTTCGGGCTATGGCTACACCTTC

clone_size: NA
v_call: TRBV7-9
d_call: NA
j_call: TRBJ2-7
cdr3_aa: CASSLAAGMNYEQYF
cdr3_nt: TGTGCCAGCAGCTTAGCAGCCGGGATGAACTACGAGCAGTACTTC

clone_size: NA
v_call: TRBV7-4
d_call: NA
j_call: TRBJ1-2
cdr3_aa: CASSVFPSARKTARKTYGYTF
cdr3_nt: TGTGCCAGCAGCGTGTTTCCTTCAGCTCGAAAGACAGCTCGAAAGACCTATGGCTACACCTTC

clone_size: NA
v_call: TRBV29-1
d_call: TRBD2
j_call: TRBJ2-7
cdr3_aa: CSVRGTSGNYEQYF
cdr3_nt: TGCAGCGTTAGGGGGACTAGCGGGAACTACGAGCAGTACTTC

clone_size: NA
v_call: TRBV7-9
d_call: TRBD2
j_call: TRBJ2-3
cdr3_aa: CASSRLANTDTQYF
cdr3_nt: TGTGCCAGCAGCCGACTAGCAAATACAGATACGCAGTATTTT

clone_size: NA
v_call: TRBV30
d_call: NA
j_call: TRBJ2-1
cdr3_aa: CAWSDGGPEQFF
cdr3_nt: TGTGCCTGGAGTGATGGGGGGCCTGAGCAGTTCTTC

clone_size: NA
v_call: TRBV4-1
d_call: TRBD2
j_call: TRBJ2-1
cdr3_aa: CASSPGLAGVGNEQFF
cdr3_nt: TGCGCCAGCAGCCCCGGACTAGCGGGAGTCGGCAATGAGCAGTTCTTC

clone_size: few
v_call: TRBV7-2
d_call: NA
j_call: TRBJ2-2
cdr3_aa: CASSPNTGELFF
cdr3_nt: TGTGCCAGCAGCCCGAACACCGGGGAGCTGTTTTTT

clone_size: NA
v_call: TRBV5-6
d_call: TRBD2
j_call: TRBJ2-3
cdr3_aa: CASSLSPSGRAGVYF
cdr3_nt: TGTGCCAGCAGCTTGTCGCCAAGCGGGAGGGCCGGTGTGTATTTT

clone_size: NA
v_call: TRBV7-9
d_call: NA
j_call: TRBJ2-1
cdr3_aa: CASSPPTGARFDEQFF
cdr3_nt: TGTGCCAGCAGCCCCCCTACGGGGGCCCGCTTCGATGAGCAGTTCTTC

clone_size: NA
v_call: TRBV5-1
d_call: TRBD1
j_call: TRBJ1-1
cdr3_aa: CASSTATGGTEAFF
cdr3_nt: TGCGCCAGCAGCACAGCGACAGGGGGCACTGAAGCTTTCTTT

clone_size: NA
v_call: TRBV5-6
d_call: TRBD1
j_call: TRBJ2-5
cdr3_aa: CASSETGQETQYF
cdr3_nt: TGTGCCAGCAGCGAGACAGGGCAAGAGACCCAGTACTTC

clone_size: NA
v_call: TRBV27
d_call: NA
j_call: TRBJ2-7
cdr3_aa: CASSLSGGYEQYF
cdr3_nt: TGTGCCAGCAGTTTATCCGGAGGGTACGAGCAGTACTTC

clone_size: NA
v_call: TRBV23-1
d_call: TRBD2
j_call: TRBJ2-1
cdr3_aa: CASSPGLAGGRGTEQFF
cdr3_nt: TGCGCCAGCTCCCCGGGACTAGCGGGAGGGCGAGGCACTGAGCAGTTCTTC

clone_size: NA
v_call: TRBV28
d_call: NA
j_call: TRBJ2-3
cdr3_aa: CASSLRRRSSDADTQYF
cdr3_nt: TGTGCCAGCAGTTTAAGGCGTAGAAGCAGTGATGCAGATACGCAGTATTTT

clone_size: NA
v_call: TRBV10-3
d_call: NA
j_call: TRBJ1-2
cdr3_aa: CAISEYQYYGYTF
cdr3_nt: TGTGCCATCAGTGAGTACCAGTACTATGGCTACACCTTC

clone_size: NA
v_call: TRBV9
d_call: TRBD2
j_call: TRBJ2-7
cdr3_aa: CASSEGTSGTYEQYF
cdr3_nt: TGTGCCAGCAGCGAGGGGACTAGCGGGACCTACGAGCAGTACTTC

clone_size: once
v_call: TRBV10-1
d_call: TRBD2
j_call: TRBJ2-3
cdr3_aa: CASSEGLAGTHTQYF
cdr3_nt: TGCGCCAGCAGTGAGGGATTAGCGGGGACCCATACGCAGTATTTT

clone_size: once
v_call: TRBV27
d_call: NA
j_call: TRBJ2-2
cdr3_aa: CASSPTLGAGAGELFF
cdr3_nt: TGTGCCAGCAGTCCCACCCTGGGGGCCGGTGCCGGGGAGCTGTTTTTT

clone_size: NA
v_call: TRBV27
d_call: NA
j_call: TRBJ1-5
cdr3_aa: CASSSLSPGSNQPQHF
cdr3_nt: TGTGCCAGCAGTTCCCTCTCCCCCGGGAGCAATCAGCCCCAGCATTTT

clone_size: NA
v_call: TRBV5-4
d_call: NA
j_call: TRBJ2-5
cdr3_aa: CASSLNRGETQYF
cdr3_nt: TGTGCCAGCAGCTTGAACAGAGGGGAGACCCAGTACTTC

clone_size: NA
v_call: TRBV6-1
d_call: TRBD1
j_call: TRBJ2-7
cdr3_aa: CASRTRDSSYEQYF
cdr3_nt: TGTGCCAGCAGAACCAGGGACAGTTCCTACGAGCAGTACTTC

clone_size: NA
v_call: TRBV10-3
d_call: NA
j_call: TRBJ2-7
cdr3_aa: CATGAYEQYF
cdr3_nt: TGTGCCACCGGTGCGTACGAGCAGTACTTC

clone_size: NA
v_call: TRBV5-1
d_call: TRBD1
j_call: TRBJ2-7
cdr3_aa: CASSPTGYEQYF
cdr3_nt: TGCGCCAGCAGCCCGACAGGGTACGAGCAGTACTTC

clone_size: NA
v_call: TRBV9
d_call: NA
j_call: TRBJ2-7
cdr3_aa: CASSADGYEQYF
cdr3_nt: TGTGCCAGCAGCGCAGACGGGTACGAGCAGTACTTC

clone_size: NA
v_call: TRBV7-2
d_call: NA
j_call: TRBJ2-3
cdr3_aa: CASSLEGRTDTQYF
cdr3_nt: TGTGCCAGCAGCTTAGAGGGGCGCACAGATACGCAGTATTTT

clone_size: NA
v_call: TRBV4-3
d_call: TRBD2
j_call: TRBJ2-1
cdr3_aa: CASSQEQTREGLDNEQFF
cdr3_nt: TGCGCCAGCAGCCAAGAGCAAACCCGGGAGGGCCTGGACAATGAGCAGTTCTTC

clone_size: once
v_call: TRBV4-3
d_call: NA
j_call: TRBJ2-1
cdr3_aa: CASSQEGIGDTYNEQFF
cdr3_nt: TGCGCCAGCAGCCAAGAGGGGATCGGCGACACCTACAATGAGCAGTTCTTC

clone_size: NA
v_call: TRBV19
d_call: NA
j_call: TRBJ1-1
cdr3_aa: CASSMDGEGTEAFF
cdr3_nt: TGTGCCAGTAGTATGGACGGGGAAGGCACTGAAGCTTTCTTT

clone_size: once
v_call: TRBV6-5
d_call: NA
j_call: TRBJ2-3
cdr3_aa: CASSYLRQSTDTQYF
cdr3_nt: TGTGCCAGCAGTTACTTAAGGCAGAGCACAGATACGCAGTATTTT

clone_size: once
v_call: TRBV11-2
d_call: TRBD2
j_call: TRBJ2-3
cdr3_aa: CASSGGGGLHTDTQYF
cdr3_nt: TGTGCCAGCTCAGGTGGCGGGGGGCTTCACACAGATACGCAGTATTTT

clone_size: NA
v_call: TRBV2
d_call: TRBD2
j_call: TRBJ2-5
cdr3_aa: CASSRASGGRETQYF
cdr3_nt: TGTGCCAGCAGTAGAGCTAGCGGGGGGAGGGAGACCCAGTACTTC